Sequencing of this T cell receptor beta chain was carried out in a study of breast tumors, draining lymph nodes, adjacent tissues. TCRdb processed the multiplex PCR reads anew with MiXCR; each CDR3 protein has one entry. The repertoire consists of approximately 130,000 distinct CDR3 sequences, with approximately 20% occurring once and the leading ten covering around 2.6%. Study conclusions and caveats: Data only fit, rather than demonstrated, lymph node origin of most tumor T cells.

The junction had 1 base not matched to a gene; V was cut back by 0 bases and J by 2 bases. Germline values: CDR1 LGHDT, CDR2 YNNKEL (reference sequence). The CDR3 has 15 residues. The table lists this clonotype with many counts. Its matching antigen is unknown. The lymph nodes were axillary draining lymph nodes from breast cancer patients. This rearrangement joins TRBV3-1 to TRBJ2-5; 9 bases are shared with TRBD1. This sequence originates from a female donor with breast cancer. Some clones in this sample may be carry-over from other donors' samples. The sample comprised axillary lymph node tissue. The CDR3 reads CASSQDDRGQETQYF. The CDR3 nucleotides are TGTGCCAGCAGCCAAGATGACAGGGGGCAAGAGACCCAGTACTTC.